This is a list of T cell receptor beta chains from one sample in a study of T cell responses to AZD1222 COVID-19 vaccine. Sequenced by immunoSEQ multiplex PCR; TCRdb stores in-frame clones only, minus some. The data show some 130,000 clones, 75% to 90% seen once. The starting material was peripheral blood, obtained on day 0 of AZD1222 vaccination. The receptors originated from an adult in good health. Each CDR3 is given with its conserved first and last residue. A D gene is named only where the DNA matches it firmly. The size entry is marked missing in some rows and otherwise reads once, few, many or a size class.

v_call	clone_size	d_call	cdr3_length	j_call	cdr3_aa	cdr3_nt
TRBV10-3	-	-	16	TRBJ2-7	CAISAYGTASSYEQYF	TGTGCCATCAGTGCCTATGGGACCGCAAGCTCCTACGAGCAGTACTTC
TRBV6-5	few	-	15	TRBJ1-1	CPSSTTETGNTEAFF	TGTCCCTCCAGCACCACAGAAACAGGGAACACTGAAGCTTTCTTT
TRBV10-3	-	-	11	TRBJ1-2	CASWDGGGYTF	TGTGCAAGTTGGGACGGTGGCGGCTACACCTTC
TRBV29-1	-	-	10	TRBJ1-1	CSAQNTEAFF	TGCAGCGCTCAAAACACTGAAGCTTTCTTT
TRBV5-1	once	-	14	TRBJ1-2	CASSLAASNYGYTF	TGCGCCAGCAGCTTGGCCGCAAGCAACTATGGCTACACCTTC
TRBV12-3/TRBV12-4	-	-	13	TRBJ1-1	CASGPGVSTEAFF	TGTGCCAGCGGGCCCGGGGTGAGCACTGAAGCTTTCTTT
TRBV9	-	-	17	TRBJ1-4	CASSVGQGLATNEKLFF	TGTGCCAGCAGCGTAGGGCAGGGTCTCGCAACTAATGAAAAACTGTTTTTT
TRBV7-2	-	TRBD1	16	TRBJ1-1	CASSFVGQALNTEAFF	TGTGCCAGCAGCTTCGTCGGACAGGCACTGAACACTGAAGCTTTCTTT
TRBV19	-	-	13	TRBJ2-1	CASSFSAYNEQFF	TGTGCCAGTAGTTTCTCGGCCTACAATGAGCAGTTCTTC
TRBV5-1	-	TRBD2	18	TRBJ2-3	CASSIGTSGGTSTDTQYF	TGCGCCAGCAGCATCGGGACTAGCGGGGGGACTAGCACAGATACGCAGTATTTT
TRBV10-3	-	-	14	TRBJ1-1	CAISESGGGSRPFF	TGTGCCATCAGTGAGTCGGGGGGCGGTTCGAGACCTTTCTTT
TRBV18	-	TRBD1	18	TRBJ1-3	CASSPLTGQGFSGNTIYF	TGTGCCAGCTCACCCCTAACCGGACAGGGGTTCTCTGGAAACACCATATATTTT
TRBV5-1	once	-	15	TRBJ2-1	CASSVVPGPHNEQFF	TGCGCCAGCAGCGTAGTACCGGGACCCCACAATGAGCAGTTCTTC
TRBV29-1	-	-	12	TRBJ1-1	CSVPTANTEAFF	TGCAGCGTTCCGACAGCCAACACTGAAGCTTTCTTT
TRBV5-1	once	-	15	TRBJ1-5	CASRLSTDYNQPQHF	TGCGCCAGCAGACTTTCGACGGACTACAATCAGCCCCAGCATTTT
TRBV18	-	-	15	TRBJ1-3	CASSRTIVSGNTIYF	TGTGCCAGCTCACGGACGATTGTCTCTGGAAACACCATATATTTT
TRBV14	few	-	15	TRBJ1-6	CASSQDRGEWSPLHF	TGTGCCAGCAGCCAAGATCGGGGCGAGTGGTCACCCCTCCACTTT
TRBV5-5	-	-	12	TRBJ1-2	CASSFGADGYTF	TGTGCCAGCAGCTTTGGTGCGGATGGCTACACCTTC
TRBV6-5	-	-	12	TRBJ1-1	CASGREGTEAFF	TGTGCCAGCGGGAGGGAAGGAACTGAAGCTTTCTTT
TRBV7-8	once	-	16	TRBJ1-1	CASSPRGQGGNTEAFF	TGTGCCAGCTCCCCGAGGGGCCAGGGTGGGAACACTGAAGCTTTCTTT
TRBV29-1	-	-	16	TRBJ1-5	CSVVLAPVGYNQPQHF	TGCAGCGTTGTGCTGGCACCTGTGGGATACAATCAGCCCCAGCATTTT
TRBV5-4	-	-	18	TRBJ2-6	CASSLRIGGRGGANVLTF	TGTGCCAGCAGCTTACGTATCGGGGGGCGTGGTGGGGCCAACGTCCTGACTTTC
TRBV4-1	-	TRBD1	16	TRBJ2-2	CASSHTTGANTGELFF	TGCGCCAGCAGCCATACGACAGGGGCGAACACCGGGGAGCTGTTTTTT
TRBV7-9	once	-	16	TRBJ1-1	CASSPPPLGRDAEAFF	TGTGCCAGCAGCCCACCACCCCTCGGACGCGATGCGGAAGCTTTCTTT
TRBV30	-	-	17	TRBJ1-2	CAWSTGTHLPRNYGYTF	TGTGCCTGGAGTACAGGGACACACCTGCCCAGAAACTATGGCTACACCTTC
TRBV12-3/TRBV12-4	-	-	13	TRBJ1-1	CASSLLADTEAFF	TGTGCCAGCAGTTTACTTGCCGACACTGAAGCTTTCTTT
TRBV6-6	once	-	14	TRBJ2-1	CASKRVDSYNEQFF	TGTGCCAGCAAACGGGTAGATAGTTACAATGAGCAGTTCTTC
TRBV6-5	-	-	12	TRBJ2-2	CASTPHTGELFF	TGTGCCAGCACCCCACACACCGGGGAGCTGTTTTTT
TRBV7-6	-	-	12	TRBJ2-3	CASSPSGDTQYF	TGTGCCAGCAGCCCCTCGGGAGATACGCAGTATTTT
TRBV6-6	-	-	17	TRBJ1-4	CASSLRRRGTTNEKLFF	TGTGCCAGCAGTCTCCGGCGGAGGGGTACGACTAATGAAAAACTGTTTTTT
TRBV19	-	-	12	TRBJ2-7	CASSIGSYEQYF	TGTGCCAGTAGTATCGGGAGCTACGAGCAGTACTTC
TRBV7-3	-	TRBD1	15	TRBJ1-2	CASSSPGQGNYGYTF	TGTGCCAGCAGCTCCCCCGGACAGGGTAACTATGGCTACACCTTC
TRBV12-3/TRBV12-4	-	-	13	TRBJ1-2	CASSLQASYGYTF	TGTGCCAGCAGTTTACAGGCAAGCTATGGCTACACCTTC
TRBV5-1	-	TRBD1	16	TRBJ1-2	CASSLVPTGLSYGYTF	TGCGCCAGCAGCTTGGTCCCGACAGGGCTGAGCTATGGCTACACCTTC
TRBV29-1	-	-	12	TRBJ1-4	CSGGTGEEKLFF	TGCAGCGGTGGTACTGGGGAAGAAAAACTGTTTTTT
TRBV14	-	-	17	TRBJ1-1	CASSQEHLAAMNTEAFF	TGTGCCAGCAGCCAAGAACACCTGGCCGCCATGAACACTGAAGCTTTCTTT
TRBV6-5	-	TRBD1	14	TRBJ1-6	CASSSRQGGSPLHF	TGTGCCAGCAGCTCACGGCAAGGGGGCTCACCCCTCCACTTT
TRBV2	once	-	16	TRBJ1-5	CASSDNRVGGNQPQHF	TGTGCCAGCAGCGACAACAGGGTCGGGGGCAATCAGCCCCAGCATTTT
TRBV12-5	few	-	12	TRBJ1-1	CASGLVRDEAFF	TGTGCTAGTGGTTTGGTGCGGGATGAAGCTTTCTTT
TRBV4-2	-	-	14	TRBJ1-6	CASSQLGVDSPLHF	TGTGCCAGCAGCCAATTAGGGGTCGATTCACCCCTCCACTTT
TRBV12-3/TRBV12-4	-	-	12	TRBJ1-2	CASRGRHYGYTF	TGTGCCAGCAGGGGACGGCACTATGGCTACACCTTC